This T cell receptor (beta chain) was profiled in a study of response to subunit inactivated influenza vaccine. Study findings and constraints: Authors suggested each seasonal influenza vaccination recruits few new T cells.

In TCRdb, the RT-PCR reads were re-called with MiXCR into one record per CDR3 protein. The table lists hundreds of thousands of distinct CDR3 sequences, less than 30% of them singletons. Germline V gives CDR1 ENHRY, CDR2 SYGVKD. Trimming left V 4 bases short and J 2 bases short, with 5 bases between. The CDR3 is 12 amino acids. Concerning this clonotype: The antigen is unknown.

This sequence joins TRBV10-3 and TRBJ1-1, with D unclear. This TCR was sampled from a man aged 45-65 years who received an inactivated influenza vaccine. This sample comprised CD4+ T cells sorted from PBMCs, obtained roughly 5 days after vaccination. DNA of the CDR3: TGTGCCATCAGTGGACAAAACACTGAAGCTTTCTTT. Protein sequence: CAISGQNTEAFF.